This TCR beta chain appears in the sequencing data of a study of cytomegalovirus exposure and HLA in healthy donors. Broader study findings: HLA restriction was apparent for most CMV-associated TCR beta chains in a later analysis. In an earlier analysis, in some 500 donors, most V segments appeared productive either ~87% or ~30% of the time. The study recorded 150 to 200 TCR beta chains that were cytomegalovirus-associated. Immune exposure information available was restricted to CMV serostatus.

Note on this clone: As yet, its antigen is unknown.

With V trimmed by 2 bases and J by 3 bases, 6 bases remained unmatched. The CDR3 sequence is 15 residues long. The germline gives CDR1 MNHEY, CDR2 SVGAGI. Both 60 Vbeta primers and 13 Jbeta primers went into the PCR. TCRdb keeps only in-frame clones here, not all; method: immunoSEQ multiplex PCR. The repertoire holds approximately 87,000 clones, with about four fifths as singletons. V usage is TRBV6-5 and J usage is TRBJ2-7; 8 positions match TRBD2. The receptor comes from a woman aged 65 to 85 in good health and CMV-seropositive. Specimen: PBMCs. DNA for the CDR3: TGTGCCAGCAGTTACAGGGCTAGCGGGCTCTACGAGCAGTACTTC. Translating it yields CASSYRASGLYEQYF.